This TCR beta chain was captured by sequencing in a study of beta chain features in type 1 diabetes. The study reverse transcribed the entire isolated RNA, so it sequenced expressed TCRB transcripts. Sequenced naive, central memory and regulatory T cell samples produced an average of roughly 3.5 million reads. Produced via immunoSEQ multiplex PCR; TCRdb's table is partial and in-frame only. This table has roughly 230,000 clones, 11% appearing once. Germline CDR1 is SGHTA and CDR2 is FQGNSA. The V end was cut by 1 base, the J end by 9 bases, with 16 bases between. CDR3 length: 16 residues. Markers CD45RO/CCR7/CD25/CD127/CD95/CD27 served to sort CD4+ naive, central memory, regulatory and stem cell-like memory cells. Findings and caveats of the study: Type 1 diabetes patients had moderately but significantly shorter TCRB CDR3s in all four CD4+ subsets.

Concerning this clone: Its cognate antigen is unknown.

The rearrangement links TRBV7-2 to TRBJ1-6; possibly TRBD1 for D (5 bases). This sequence originates from a young man with type 1 diabetes. The sample taken for sequencing was naive CD4+ T cells from blood. CDR3 nucleotide sequence: TGTGCCAGCAGCTTAGTAGGGACTTCGTCTAGTTCACCCCTCCACTTT. It specifies CASSLVGTSSSSPLHF.